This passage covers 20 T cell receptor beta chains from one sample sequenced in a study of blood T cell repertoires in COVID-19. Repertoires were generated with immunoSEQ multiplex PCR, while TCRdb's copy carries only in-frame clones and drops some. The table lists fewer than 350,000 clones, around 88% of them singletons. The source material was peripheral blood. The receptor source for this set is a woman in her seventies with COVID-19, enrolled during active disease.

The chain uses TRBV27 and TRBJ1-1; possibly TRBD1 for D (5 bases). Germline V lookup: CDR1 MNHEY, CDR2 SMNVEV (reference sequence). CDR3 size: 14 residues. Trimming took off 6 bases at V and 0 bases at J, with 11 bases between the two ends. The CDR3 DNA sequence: TGTGCCAGCAGGCGACAGAGAATGAACACTGAAGCTTTCTTT. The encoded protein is CASRRQRMNTEAFF.

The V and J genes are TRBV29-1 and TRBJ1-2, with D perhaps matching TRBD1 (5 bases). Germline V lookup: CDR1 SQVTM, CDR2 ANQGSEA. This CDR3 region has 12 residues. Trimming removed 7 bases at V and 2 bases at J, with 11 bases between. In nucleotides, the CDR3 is TGCAGCGGGGACGACTTAAACTATGGCTACACCTTC. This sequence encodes CSGDDLNYGYTF.

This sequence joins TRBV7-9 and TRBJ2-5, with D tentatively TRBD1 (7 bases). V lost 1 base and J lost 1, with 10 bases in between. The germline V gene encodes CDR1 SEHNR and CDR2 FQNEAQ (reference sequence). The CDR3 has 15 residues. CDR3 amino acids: CASSLVRGAQETQYF. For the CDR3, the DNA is TGTGCCAGCAGCTTAGTCAGGGGGGCCCAAGAGACCCAGTACTTC.

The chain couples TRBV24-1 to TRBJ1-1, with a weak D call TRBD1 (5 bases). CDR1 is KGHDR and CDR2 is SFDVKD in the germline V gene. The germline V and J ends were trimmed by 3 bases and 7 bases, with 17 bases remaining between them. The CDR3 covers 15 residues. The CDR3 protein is CATSDTDNYWGEAFF. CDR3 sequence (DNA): TGTGCCACCAGTGATACGGACAACTATTGGGGTGAAGCTTTCTTT.

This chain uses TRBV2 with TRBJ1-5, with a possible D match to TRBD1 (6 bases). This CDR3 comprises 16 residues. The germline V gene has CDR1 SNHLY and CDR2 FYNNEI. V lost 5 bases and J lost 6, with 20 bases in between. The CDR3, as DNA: TGTGCCAGCAGTTACCTACCGGGGGCGGGAGGTCAGCCCCAGCATTTT. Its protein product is CASSYLPGAGGQPQHF.

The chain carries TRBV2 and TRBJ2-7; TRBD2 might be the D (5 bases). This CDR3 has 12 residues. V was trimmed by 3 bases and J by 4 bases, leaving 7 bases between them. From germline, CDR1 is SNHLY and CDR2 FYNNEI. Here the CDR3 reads CASSEGGYEQYF. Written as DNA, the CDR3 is TGTGCCAGCAGTGAGGGCGGGTACGAGCAGTACTTC.

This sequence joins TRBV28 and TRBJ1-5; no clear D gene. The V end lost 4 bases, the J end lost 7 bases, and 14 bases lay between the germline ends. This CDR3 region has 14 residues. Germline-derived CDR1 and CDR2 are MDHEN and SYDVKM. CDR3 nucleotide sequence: TGTGCCAGCAGTTCACCGGAGGTAGGGCAGCCCCAGCATTTT. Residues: CASSSPEVGQPQHF.

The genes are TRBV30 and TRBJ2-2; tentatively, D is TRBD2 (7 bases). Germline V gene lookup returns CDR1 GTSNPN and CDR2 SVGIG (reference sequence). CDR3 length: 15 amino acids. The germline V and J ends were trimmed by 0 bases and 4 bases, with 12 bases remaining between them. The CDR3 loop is CAWSVRGQITGELFF. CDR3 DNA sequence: TGTGCCTGGAGTGTGCGGGGGCAAATCACCGGGGAGCTGTTTTTT.

This CDR3 is CASSYGPRGRGETQYF. The CDR3 bases are TGTGCCAGCAGTTACGGGCCCAGGGGTAGAGGAGAGACCCAGTACTTC. J is TRBJ2-5 and V is TRBV6-5, with a possible D match to TRBD1 (6 bases). V was pared by 2 bases and J by 4 bases, with 17 bases between. CDR1 is MNHEY and CDR2 is SVGAGI in the germline V gene. The length of the CDR3 is 16 residues.

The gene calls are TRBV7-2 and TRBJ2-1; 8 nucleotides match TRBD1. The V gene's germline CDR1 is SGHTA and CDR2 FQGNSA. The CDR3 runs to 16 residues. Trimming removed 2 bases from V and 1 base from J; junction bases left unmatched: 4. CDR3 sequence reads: CASSLSGTGSYNEQFF. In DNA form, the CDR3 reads TGTGCCAGCAGCTTATCTGGGACAGGATCCTACAATGAGCAGTTCTTC.

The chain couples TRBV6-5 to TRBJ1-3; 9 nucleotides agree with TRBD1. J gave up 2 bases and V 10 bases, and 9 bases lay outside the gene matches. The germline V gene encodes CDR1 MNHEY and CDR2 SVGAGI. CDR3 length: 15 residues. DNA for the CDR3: TGTGCCACCAGAAAACAGGGGGCCGCTGGAAACACCATATATTTT. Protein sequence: CATRKQGAAGNTIYF.

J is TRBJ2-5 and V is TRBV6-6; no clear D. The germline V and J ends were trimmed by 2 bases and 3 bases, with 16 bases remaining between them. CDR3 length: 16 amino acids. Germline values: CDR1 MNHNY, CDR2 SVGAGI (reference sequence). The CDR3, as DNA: TGTGCCAGCAGTTACCCGACCGAGCGCATCGAAGAGACCCAGTACTTC. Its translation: CASSYPTERIEETQYF.

The CDR3 nucleotides read TGCAGCGTTGAAGGCAGACAGGCGAACACTGAAGCTTTCTTT. Translating it yields CSVEGRQANTEAFF. The chain joins TRBV29-1 to TRBJ1-1; perhaps TRBD1 as D (6 bases). Germline V gene data show CDR1 as SQVTM and CDR2 as ANQGSEA. This CDR3 has 14 residues. V lost 1 base, J lost 1 base, and 10 bases lay in between.

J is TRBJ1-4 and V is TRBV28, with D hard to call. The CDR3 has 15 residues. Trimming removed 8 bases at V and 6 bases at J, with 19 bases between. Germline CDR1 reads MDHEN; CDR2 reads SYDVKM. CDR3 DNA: TGTGCCAGCCTTAGTATCTCTGTCCCTTATGAAAAACTGTTTTTT. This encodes CASLSISVPYEKLFF.

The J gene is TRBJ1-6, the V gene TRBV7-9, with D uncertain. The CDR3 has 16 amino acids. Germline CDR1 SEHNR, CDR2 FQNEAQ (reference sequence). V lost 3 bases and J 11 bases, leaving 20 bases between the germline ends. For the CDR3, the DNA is TGTGCCAGCAGCTTCTGGGCTGTAGGCAGGCGCGCACCCCTCCACTTT. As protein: CASSFWAVGRRAPLHF. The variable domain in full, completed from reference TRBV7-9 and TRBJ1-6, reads DTGVSQNPRHKITKRGQNVTFRCDPISEHNRLYWYRQTLGQGPEFLTYFQNEAQLEKSRLLSDRFSAERPKGSFSTLEIQRTEQGDSAMYLCASSFWAVGRRAPLHFGNGTRLTVT.

The CDR3 coding sequence is TGTGCCAGCAGTTTATTTAGCGGGGGCAACACCGGGGAGCTGTTTTTT. Its translation: CASSLFSGGNTGELFF. The chain carries TRBV27 and TRBJ2-2; 9 bases agree with TRBD2. CDR1 is MNHEY, CDR2 SMNVEV, per germline (reference sequence). This CDR3 contains 16 residues. With V trimmed by 1 base and J by 2 bases, 2 bases remained unmatched.

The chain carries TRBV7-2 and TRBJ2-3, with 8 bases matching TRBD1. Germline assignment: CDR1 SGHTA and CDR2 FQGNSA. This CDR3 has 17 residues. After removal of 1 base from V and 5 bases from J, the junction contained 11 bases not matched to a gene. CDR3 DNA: TGTGCCAGCAGCTTAGGGCTTGCAGGGGGCCGGGGAGATACGCAGTATTTT. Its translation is CASSLGLAGGRGDTQYF.

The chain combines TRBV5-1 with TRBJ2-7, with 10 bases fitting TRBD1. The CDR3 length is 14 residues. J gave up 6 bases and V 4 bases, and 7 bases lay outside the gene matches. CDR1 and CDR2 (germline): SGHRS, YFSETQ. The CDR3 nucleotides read TGCGCCAGCAGCGTAATCGGACAGGGGGGCGAGCAGTACTTC. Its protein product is CASSVIGQGGEQYF.

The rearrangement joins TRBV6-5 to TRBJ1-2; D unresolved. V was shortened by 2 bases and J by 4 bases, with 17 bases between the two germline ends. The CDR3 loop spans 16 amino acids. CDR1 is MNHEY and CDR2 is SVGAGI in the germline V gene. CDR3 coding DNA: TGTGCCAGCAGTTACGGAGGAAGAAGGTCGGGCTATGGCTACACCTTC. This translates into CASSYGGRRSGYGYTF.

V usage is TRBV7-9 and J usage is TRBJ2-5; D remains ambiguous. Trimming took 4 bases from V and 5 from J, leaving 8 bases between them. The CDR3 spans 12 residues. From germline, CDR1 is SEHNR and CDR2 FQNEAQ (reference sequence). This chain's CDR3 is CASSYVQETQYF. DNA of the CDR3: TGTGCCAGCAGCTACGTGCAGGAGACCCAGTACTTC.